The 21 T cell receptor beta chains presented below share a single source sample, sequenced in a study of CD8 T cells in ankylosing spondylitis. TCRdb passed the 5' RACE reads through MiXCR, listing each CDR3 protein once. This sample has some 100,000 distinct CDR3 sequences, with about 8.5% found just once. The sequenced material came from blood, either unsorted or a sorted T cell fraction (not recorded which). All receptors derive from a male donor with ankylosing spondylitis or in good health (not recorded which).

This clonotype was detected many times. The CDR3 DNA follows: TGTGCCACCAGTGATCCGGGGACAGGGGAAGGGGAGCTGTTTTTT. Translated: CATSDPGTGEGELFF. J is TRBJ2-2 and V is TRBV24-1; 10 bases map to TRBD1. J lost 8 bases, V lost 3 bases, and 5 bases had no gene match. The V gene's germline CDR1 is KGHDR and CDR2 SFDVKD. This CDR3 region has 15 residues.

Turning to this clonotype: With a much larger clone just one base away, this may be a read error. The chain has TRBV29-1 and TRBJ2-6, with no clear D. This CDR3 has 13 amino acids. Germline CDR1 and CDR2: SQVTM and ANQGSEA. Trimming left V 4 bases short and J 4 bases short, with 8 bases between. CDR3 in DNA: TGCAGCGTTGGGGGAACCGGGGCCAACGTCCTGACTTTC. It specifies CSVGGTGANVLTF.

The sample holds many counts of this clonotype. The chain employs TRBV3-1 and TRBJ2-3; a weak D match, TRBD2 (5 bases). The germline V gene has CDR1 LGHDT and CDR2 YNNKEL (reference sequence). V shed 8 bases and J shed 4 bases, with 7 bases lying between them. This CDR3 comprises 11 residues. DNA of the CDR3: TGTGCCAGCCCGGAGGCAGATACGCAGTATTTT. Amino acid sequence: CASPEADTQYF.

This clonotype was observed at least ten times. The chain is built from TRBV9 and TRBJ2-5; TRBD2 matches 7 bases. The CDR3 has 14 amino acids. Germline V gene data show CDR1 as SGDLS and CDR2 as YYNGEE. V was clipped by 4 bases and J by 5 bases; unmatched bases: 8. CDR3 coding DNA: TGTGCCAGCAGCCGCGGGGTAGCGGGTGAGACCCAGTACTTC. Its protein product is CASSRGVAGETQYF.

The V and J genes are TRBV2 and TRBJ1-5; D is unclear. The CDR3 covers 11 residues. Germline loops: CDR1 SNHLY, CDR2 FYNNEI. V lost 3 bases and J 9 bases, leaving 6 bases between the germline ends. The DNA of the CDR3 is TGTGCCAGCAGTGACTGGGGGCCCCAGCATTTT. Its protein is CASSDWGPQHF.

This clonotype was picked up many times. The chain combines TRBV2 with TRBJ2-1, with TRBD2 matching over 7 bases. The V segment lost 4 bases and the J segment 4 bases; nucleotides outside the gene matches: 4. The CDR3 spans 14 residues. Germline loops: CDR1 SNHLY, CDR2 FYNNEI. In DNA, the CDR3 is TGTGCCAGCAGTGTACTAGCGCTATACAATGAGCAGTTCTTC. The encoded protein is CASSVLALYNEQFF. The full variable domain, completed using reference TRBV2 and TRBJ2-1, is EPEVTQTPSHQVTQMGQEVILRCVPISNHLYFYWYRQILGQKVEFLVSFYNNEISEKSEIFDDQFSVERPDGSNFTLKIRSTKLEDSAMYFCASSVLALYNEQFFGPGTRLTVL.

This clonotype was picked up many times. The CDR3 DNA reads as TGTGCCAGCATCGCGCGGGGGGGTTTTGGGAGCAATGAGCAGTTCTTC. It encodes CASIARGGFGSNEQFF. The chain employs TRBV2 and TRBJ2-1; 9 bases align to TRBD2. V gave up 7 bases and J gave up 6 bases; unmatched junction bases: 13. CDR1 is SNHLY and CDR2 is FYNNEI in the germline V gene. CDR3 length equals 16 residues.

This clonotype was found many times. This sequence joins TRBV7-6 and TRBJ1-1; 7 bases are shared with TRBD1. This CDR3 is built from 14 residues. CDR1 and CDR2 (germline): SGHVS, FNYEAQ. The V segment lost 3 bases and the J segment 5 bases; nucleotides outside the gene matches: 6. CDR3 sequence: CASSFDSGGTEAFF. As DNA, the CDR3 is TGTGCCAGCAGCTTTGATTCAGGGGGGACTGAAGCTTTCTTT.

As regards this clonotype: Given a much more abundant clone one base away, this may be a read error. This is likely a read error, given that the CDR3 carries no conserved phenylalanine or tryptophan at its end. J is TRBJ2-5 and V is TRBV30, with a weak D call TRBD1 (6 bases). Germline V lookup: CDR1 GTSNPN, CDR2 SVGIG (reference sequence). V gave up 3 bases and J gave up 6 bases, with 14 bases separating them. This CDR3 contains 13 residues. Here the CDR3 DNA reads TGTGCCTGGAGCGCAGGGGTTCGGAAGACCCAGTACGTC. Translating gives CAWSAGVRKTQYV.

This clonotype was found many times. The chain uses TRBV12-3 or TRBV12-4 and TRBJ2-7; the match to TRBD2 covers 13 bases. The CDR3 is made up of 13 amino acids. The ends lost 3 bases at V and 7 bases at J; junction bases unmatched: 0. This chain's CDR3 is CASSLGLAGEQYF. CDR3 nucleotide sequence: TGTGCCAGCAGTTTGGGACTAGCGGGAGAGCAGTACTTC.

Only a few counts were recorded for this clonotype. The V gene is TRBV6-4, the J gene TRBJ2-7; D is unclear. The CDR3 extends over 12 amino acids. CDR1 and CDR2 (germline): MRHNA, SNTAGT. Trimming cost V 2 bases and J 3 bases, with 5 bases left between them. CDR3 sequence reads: CASSDQNYEQYF. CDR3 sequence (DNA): TGTGCCAGCAGTGACCAAAACTACGAGCAGTACTTC.

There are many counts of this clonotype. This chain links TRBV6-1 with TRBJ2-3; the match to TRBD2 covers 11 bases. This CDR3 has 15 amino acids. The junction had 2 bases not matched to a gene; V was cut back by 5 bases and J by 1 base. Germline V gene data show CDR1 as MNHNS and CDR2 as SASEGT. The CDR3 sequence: CASSPSGGRTDTQYF. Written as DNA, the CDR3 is TGTGCCAGCAGTCCTAGCGGGGGGCGCACAGATACGCAGTATTTT.

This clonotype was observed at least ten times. CDR3 residues: CASSQDRVKAGELFF. The CDR3 DNA is TGCGCCAGCAGCCAAGATCGCGTAAAAGCCGGGGAGCTGTTTTTT. This sequence joins TRBV4-3 and TRBJ2-2, with unresolved D. The CDR3 has 15 amino acids. Trimming left V 0 bases short and J 6 bases short, with 11 bases between. Germline V gene data show CDR1 as LGHNA and CDR2 as YSLEER.

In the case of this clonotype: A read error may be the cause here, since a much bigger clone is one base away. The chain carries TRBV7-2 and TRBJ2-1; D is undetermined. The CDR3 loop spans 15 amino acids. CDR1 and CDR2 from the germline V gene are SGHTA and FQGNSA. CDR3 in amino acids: CANSLDLADYNEQFF. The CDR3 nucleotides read TGTGCCAACAGCTTAGATCTGGCCGACTACAATGAGCAGTTCTTC. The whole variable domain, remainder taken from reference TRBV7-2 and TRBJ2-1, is GAGVSQSPSNKVTEKGKDVELRCDPISGHTALYWYRQSLGQGLEFLIYFQGNSAPDKSGLPSDRFSAERTGGSVSTLTIQRTQQEDSAVYLCANSLDLADYNEQFFGPGTRLTVL.

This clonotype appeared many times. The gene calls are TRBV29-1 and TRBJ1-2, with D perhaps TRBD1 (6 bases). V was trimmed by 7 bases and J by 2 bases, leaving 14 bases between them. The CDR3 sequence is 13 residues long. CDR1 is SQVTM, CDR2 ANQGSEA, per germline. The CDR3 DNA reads TGCAGCGCTGGGGCAGGGGCAAACTATGGCTACACCTTC. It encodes CSAGAGANYGYTF.

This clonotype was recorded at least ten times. This CDR3 reads CASSRRRSGSSTGELFF. The CDR3, as DNA: TGCGCCAGCAGCCGTCGTCGAAGCGGGAGTAGCACCGGGGAGCTGTTTTTT. The chain couples TRBV5-1 to TRBJ2-2, with 8 bases lining up with TRBD2. There are 17 residues in the CDR3. Per the germline V gene, CDR1 is SGHRS and CDR2 is YFSETQ. Trimming removed 4 bases from V and 4 bases from J; junction bases left unmatched: 12.

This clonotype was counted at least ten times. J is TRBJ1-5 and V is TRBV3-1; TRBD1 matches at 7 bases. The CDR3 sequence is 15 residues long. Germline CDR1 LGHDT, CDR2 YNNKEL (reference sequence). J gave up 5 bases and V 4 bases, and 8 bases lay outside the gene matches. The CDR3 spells CASSRYRQGHQPQHF. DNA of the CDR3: TGTGCCAGCAGCCGCTACAGACAGGGCCATCAGCCCCAGCATTTT.

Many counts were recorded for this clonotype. The CDR3 region is CASSATPGTSGSTDTQYF. The CDR3, as DNA: TGTGCCAGCTCAGCGACGCCTGGGACTAGCGGAAGCACAGATACGCAGTATTTT. The chain combines TRBV18 with TRBJ2-3, with TRBD2 matching over 11 bases. Trimming cost V 5 bases and J 0 bases; bases outside gene matches: 10. CDR3 length equals 18 residues. Looked up from germline, CDR1 is KGHSH and CDR2 is LQKENI.

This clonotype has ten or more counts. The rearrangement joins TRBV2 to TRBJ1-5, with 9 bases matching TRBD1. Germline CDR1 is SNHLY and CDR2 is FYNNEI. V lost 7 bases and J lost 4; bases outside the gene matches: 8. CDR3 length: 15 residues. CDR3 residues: CASNRQGVANQPQHF. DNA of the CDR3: TGTGCCAGCAACCGACAGGGGGTTGCAAATCAGCCCCAGCATTTT.

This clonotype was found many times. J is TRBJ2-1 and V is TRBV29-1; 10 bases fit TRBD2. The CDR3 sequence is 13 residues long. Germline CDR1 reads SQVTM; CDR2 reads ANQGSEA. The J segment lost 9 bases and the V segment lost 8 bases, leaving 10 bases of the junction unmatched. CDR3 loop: CSTDTSGMGEQFF. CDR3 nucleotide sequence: TGCAGCACCGACACTAGCGGGATGGGTGAGCAGTTCTTC.

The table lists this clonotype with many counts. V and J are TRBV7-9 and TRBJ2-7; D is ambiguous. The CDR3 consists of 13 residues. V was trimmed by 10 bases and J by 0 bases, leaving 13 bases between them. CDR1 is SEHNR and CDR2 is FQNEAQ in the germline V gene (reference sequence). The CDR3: CATFGVSSYEQYF. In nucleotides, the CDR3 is TGTGCCACCTTCGGTGTTAGCTCCTACGAGCAGTACTTC.